The 5 T cell receptor beta chains given below trace back to one sample, sequenced in a study of shared clonotypes between healthy human individuals. Some clones are missing from TCRdb's copy, which holds only in-frame ones; the method was immunoSEQ multiplex PCR. The data show roughly 2,300,000 clones, with 92% seen just once and 0.37% held by the top ten. The source material was naive CD4+ T cells from PBMCs. Subset specified: CD45RA+ positively selected. These receptors all stem from a young man in good health. Some clones in this sample may be carry-over from other donors' samples.

The rearrangement links TRBV27 to TRBJ2-1; no reliable D call. This CDR3 has 18 residues. With 0 bases removed from V and 3 bases from J, the gap between germline ends came to 18 bases. Germline V lookup: CDR1 MNHEY, CDR2 SMNVEV (reference sequence). The CDR3 is CASSLSGDRYLIYNEQFF. CDR3 in DNA: TGTGCCAGCAGTTTATCGGGTGACCGCTATCTGATCTACAATGAGCAGTTCTTC.

This clone is a singleton in its sample. The V and J genes are TRBV4-3 and TRBJ1-4, with 7 nucleotides matching TRBD1. The germline CDR1 and CDR2 sequences are LGHNA and YSLEER. The J segment lost 8 bases and the V segment lost 3 bases, leaving 12 bases of the junction unmatched. This CDR3 comprises 16 residues. The CDR3 bases are TGCGCCAGCAGCCACCTCCGACAGGGTTTCGCGGAAAAACTGTTTTTT. Amino acid sequence: CASSHLRQGFAEKLFF.

This clone was counted once. The chain uses TRBV5-4 and TRBJ2-7; 8 bases agree with TRBD2. Germline CDR1 SGHNT, CDR2 YYREEE (reference sequence). The J segment lost 4 bases and the V segment lost 3 bases, leaving 6 bases of the junction unmatched. The CDR3 is made up of 14 amino acids. The CDR3 loop reads CASSSGGSTYEQYF. Here the CDR3 DNA reads TGTGCCAGCAGCTCGGGGGGGAGCACATACGAGCAGTACTTC.

The chain uses TRBV4-3 and TRBJ2-2; 7 nucleotides align to TRBD2. This CDR3 region has 14 residues. The germline V gene encodes CDR1 LGHNA and CDR2 YSLEER. After removal of 3 bases from V and 6 bases from J, the junction contained 4 bases not matched to a gene. The CDR3 reads CASSQPGGSGELFF. CDR3 bases: TGCGCCAGCAGCCAGCCCGGGGGGTCCGGGGAGCTGTTTTTT.

On this clone: Other DNA sequences in the same sample also yield this CDR3. This sequence joins TRBV5-1 and TRBJ2-2; 7 bases map to TRBD2. Germline assignment: CDR1 SGHRS and CDR2 YFSETQ. The CDR3 totals 16 residues. The V and J ends lost 1 base and 5 bases, in that order; junction bases with no gene match: 8. CDR3 DNA: TGCGCCAGCAGCTTGCTCGCGGGAGAAAGGACCGGGGAGCTGTTTTTT. It codes for CASSLLAGERTGELFF.